These T cell receptor beta chains were read from a single sample in a study of shared clonotypes between healthy human individuals. TCRdb keeps only in-frame clones here, not all; method: immunoSEQ multiplex PCR. The table records 750,000 to 1,000,000 clones, 80% to 95% of them present only once. The specimen sequenced was naive CD8+ T cells sorted from blood. The receptor set was obtained from a man younger than 45 in good health. Both conserved end residues are part of each CDR3. The D gene is left open where the match is weak. Only part of the rows carry a size: once, few, many, or a class if the clone is expanded.

TRBJ1-2 | 15 | TRBV6-5 | . | TRBD1 | CASSPWTGLDYGYTF | TGTGCCAGCAGTCCCTGGACAGGGTTGGACTATGGCTACACCTTC
TRBJ1-2 | 16 | TRBV6-5 | . | . | CASSYSIYEGLDDYTF | TGTGCCAGCAGTTACTCGATTTATGAAGGGTTGGATGACTACACCTTC
TRBJ2-1 | 15 | TRBV18 | . | . | CASSPPTQIYNEQFF | TGTGCCAGCTCACCACCGACTCAGATATACAATGAGCAGTTCTTC
TRBJ2-7 | 16 | TRBV27 | . | TRBD1 | CASSSPSTGGAFEQYF | TGTGCCAGCAGTTCTCCCTCCACAGGGGGCGCTTTCGAGCAGTACTTC
TRBJ2-7 | 14 | TRBV14 | . | . | CASSQDPASYEQYF | TGTGCCAGCAGCCAAGACCCAGCTTCCTACGAGCAGTACTTC
TRBJ2-7 | 15 | TRBV14 | . | . | CASSLTLGGWNEQYF | TGTGCCAGCAGCCTAACTCTGGGGGGCTGGAACGAGCAGTACTTC
TRBJ1-5 | 18 | TRBV10-2 | . | . | CASSGSINSGYSNQPQHF | TGCGCCAGCAGTGGGTCAATTAACAGTGGCTATAGCAATCAGCCCCAGCATTTT
TRBJ2-1 | 15 | TRBV28 | . | . | CASSLVLTSYNEQFF | TGTGCCAGCAGTTTGGTCCTTACCTCCTACAATGAGCAGTTCTTC
TRBJ2-7 | 13 | TRBV30 | . | TRBD2 | CAWNAGGQEEQYF | TGTGCCTGGAATGCGGGAGGGCAGGAGGAGCAGTACTTC
TRBJ2-1 | 14 | TRBV29-1 | . | TRBD1 | CSVELTGGFNEQFF | TGCAGCGTTGAATTGACAGGGGGTTTCAATGAGCAGTTCTTC
TRBJ2-1 | 14 | TRBV30 | . | TRBD1 | CAWSSGTGGDEQFF | TGTGCCTGGAGTTCTGGGACAGGGGGCGATGAGCAGTTCTTC
TRBJ2-1 | 16 | TRBV9 | . | . | CASSVVGLVTLDEQFF | TGTGCCAGCAGCGTAGTAGGACTTGTGACGTTGGATGAGCAGTTCTTC
TRBJ1-1 | 13 | TRBV4-1 | . | TRBD1 | CASSQEGQAEAFF | TGCGCCAGCAGCCAAGAAGGACAGGCTGAAGCTTTCTTT
TRBJ2-7 | 14 | TRBV7-2 | . | . | CASSLRDWAYEQYF | TGTGCCAGCAGCTTAAGGGACTGGGCCTACGAGCAGTACTTC
TRBJ2-6 | 19 | TRBV7-9 | . | TRBD2 | CASSLWPLAAPGGANVLTF | TGTGCCAGCAGCCTCTGGCCACTAGCGGCCCCTGGTGGGGCCAACGTCCTGACTTTC
TRBJ2-1 | 14 | TRBV13 | . | TRBD2 | CASSFWGGTDEQFF | TGTGCCAGCAGCTTCTGGGGGGGAACGGATGAGCAGTTCTTC
TRBJ1-4 | 12 | TRBV5-4 | few | . | CASSFGRGELFF | TGTGCCAGCAGCTTCGGCCGTGGGGAACTGTTTTTT
TRBJ2-5 | 16 | TRBV7-9 | . | . | CASSLNFGLEKETQYF | TGTGCCAGCAGCTTGAATTTCGGGCTGGAGAAAGAGACCCAGTACTTC
TRBJ1-1 | 14 | TRBV4-1 | . | . | CASSQDGGGGEAFF | TGCGCCAGCAGCCAAGACGGAGGGGGAGGGGAAGCTTTCTTT
TRBJ2-2 | 14 | TRBV10-3 | . | . | CAISESTDTGELFF | TGTGCCATCAGTGAGTCAACCGACACCGGGGAGCTGTTTTTT
TRBJ2-1 | 15 | TRBV4-1 | few | TRBD2 | CASRRASGVYNEQFF | TGCGCCAGCAGGCGAGCTAGCGGCGTTTACAATGAGCAGTTCTTC
TRBJ2-3 | 15 | TRBV14 | . | TRBD2 | CASSQLAGVADTQYF | TGTGCCAGCAGCCAACTAGCGGGAGTGGCAGATACGCAGTATTTT
TRBJ2-1 | 16 | TRBV9 | . | TRBD1 | CASSATGVSSYNEQFF | TGTGCCAGCAGCGCCACAGGGGTAAGCTCCTACAATGAGCAGTTCTTC
TRBJ1-2 | 14 | TRBV6-5 | few | . | CASSYKSQGSGYTF | TGTGCCAGCAGTTACAAGTCGCAGGGGAGTGGCTACACCTTC
TRBJ1-1 | 16 | TRBV19 | . | TRBD1 | CASSIAGDRGSPEAFF | TGTGCCAGTAGTATAGCTGGGGACAGGGGGTCTCCTGAAGCTTTCTTT
TRBJ2-7 | 15 | TRBV14 | . | . | CASSQYDSLSYEQYF | TGTGCCAGCAGCCAGTATGACAGTCTTTCCTACGAGCAGTACTTC
TRBJ1-5 | 16 | TRBV7-6 | . | . | CASSDSVDYSNQPQHF | TGTGCCAGCAGCGACAGCGTAGATTATAGCAATCAGCCCCAGCATTTT
TRBJ1-1 | 20 | TRBV27 | . | TRBD1 | CASSLMGTGGLLGGYTEAFF | TGTGCCAGCAGTTTAATGGGGACAGGGGGATTGCTGGGTGGCTACACTGAAGCTTTCTTT
TRBJ1-1 | 15 | TRBV27 | . | . | CASSLSSRMNTEAFF | TGTGCCAGCAGTTTATCGTCTAGGATGAACACTGAAGCTTTCTTT
TRBJ2-7 | 13 | TRBV15 | . | TRBD1 | CATRQGSSYEQYF | TGTGCCACCCGACAGGGAAGCTCCTACGAGCAGTACTTC
TRBJ2-1 | 15 | TRBV11-2 | . | TRBD2 | CASSTLAGPYNEQFF | TGTGCCAGCAGCACCCTAGCGGGACCTTACAATGAGCAGTTCTTC
TRBJ2-1 | 15 | TRBV19 | . | . | CASSILSLRGNEQFF | TGTGCCAGTAGTATTCTCTCTCTGAGGGGCAATGAGCAGTTCTTC
TRBJ2-1 | 14 | TRBV2 | . | . | CASRLGIPNNEQFF | TGTGCCAGCAGGCTGGGGATACCAAACAATGAGCAGTTCTTC
TRBJ2-1 | 15 | TRBV29-1 | . | . | CSVQEDTSSYNEQFF | TGCAGCGTTCAAGAGGACACGAGCTCCTACAATGAGCAGTTCTTC
TRBJ2-7 | 16 | TRBV6-1 | . | . | CASSEAVENLSYEQYF | TGTGCCAGCAGTGAAGCCGTAGAGAACCTCTCCTACGAGCAGTACTTC
TRBJ2-3 | 13 | TRBV6-4 | . | . | CASSDQNTDTQYF | TGTGCCAGCAGTGACCAGAACACAGATACGCAGTATTTT
TRBJ2-2 | 15 | TRBV27 | . | . | CASSLLGGLPGELFF | TGTGCCAGCAGTTTATTAGGCGGGCTGCCCGGGGAGCTGTTTTTT
TRBJ2-7 | 14 | TRBV27 | . | TRBD1 | CASSLDRGPYEQYF | TGTGCCAGCAGTTTAGACAGGGGGCCATACGAGCAGTACTTC
TRBJ2-1 | 14 | TRBV25-1 | . | . | CASSDLGGGNEQFF | TGTGCCAGCAGTGATCTTGGGGGCGGGAATGAGCAGTTCTTC
TRBJ2-1 | 15 | TRBV7-7 | . | TRBD2 | CASSPWTSGSNEQFF | TGTGCCAGCAGCCCCTGGACTAGCGGGAGCAATGAGCAGTTCTTC
TRBJ2-1 | 17 | TRBV2 | . | . | CASSSQMERSSYNEQFF | TGTGCCAGCAGTAGCCAGATGGAGCGTAGCTCCTACAATGAGCAGTTCTTC
TRBJ2-1 | 18 | TRBV10-3 | once | TRBD2 | CAISSGLAGEGTYNEQFF | TGTGCCATCAGTTCGGGACTAGCAGGGGAGGGGACCTACAATGAGCAGTTCTTC
TRBJ2-5 | 15 | TRBV30 | . | . | CAWRWGAGPQETQYF | TGTGCCTGGAGGTGGGGGGCGGGACCACAAGAGACCCAGTACTTC
TRBJ2-3 | 22 | TRBV12-2 | . | . | CASRQNLISDHREETETDTQYF | TGTGCAAGTCGCCAAAATTTAATCAGTGACCACAGGGAAGAAACGGAGACAGATACGCAGTATTTT
TRBJ2-2 | 15 | TRBV19 | . | . | CASSIGSMNTGELFF | TGTGCCAGTAGTATTGGTTCTATGAACACCGGGGAGCTGTTTTTT
TRBJ2-7 | 11 | TRBV10-1 | . | . | CASGNSYEQYF | TGCGCCAGCGGCAACTCCTACGAGCAGTACTTC
TRBJ2-2 | 17 | TRBV23-1 | . | TRBD1 | CASSQAATGSNTGELFF | TGCGCCAGCAGTCAAGCGGCGACAGGGTCAAACACCGGGGAGCTGTTTTTT
TRBJ2-1 | 17 | TRBV10-1 | . | TRBD2 | CASSESGGRALYNEQFF | TGCGCCAGCAGTGAGTCTGGCGGGAGGGCCCTCTACAATGAGCAGTTCTTC
TRBJ1-4 | 16 | TRBV15 | . | . | CATSRQPGSSNEKLFF | TGTGCCACCAGCAGACAGCCAGGATCCTCTAATGAAAAACTGTTTTTT
TRBJ2-2 | 16 | TRBV27 | . | TRBD2 | CASSYSAGEVPGELFF | TGTGCCAGCAGTTATTCGGCGGGAGAAGTCCCCGGGGAGCTGTTTTTT
TRBJ2-7 | 14 | TRBV27 | . | TRBD2 | CASSGGEGPYEQYF | TGTGCCAGCAGTGGCGGGGAGGGCCCCTACGAGCAGTACTTC
TRBJ2-7 | 14 | TRBV5-4 | . | TRBD1 | CASSLWTGGDEQYF | TGTGCCAGCAGCTTGTGGACAGGGGGTGACGAGCAGTACTTC
TRBJ2-7 | 14 | TRBV27 | . | . | CASSFYGGGYEQYF | TGTGCCAGCAGTTTTTACGGGGGCGGCTACGAGCAGTACTTC